The 14 T cell receptor beta chains reported below all come from one sample, sequenced in a study of blood T cells in healthy people across ages. Combining a sample-barcoded 5' primer with a J-beta primer mix, a second PCR ran for roughly 6 to 12 cycles. Each CDR3 protein gets one entry after TCRdb re-called the 5' RACE reads with MiXCR. The repertoire holds approximately 880,000 distinct CDR3 sequences, with under 50% as singletons. The specimen was blood. The source of these receptors is a man aged 25-45 years in good health.

The rearrangement uses TRBV6-5 and TRBJ2-4; 7 bases fit TRBD1. Germline CDR1 MNHEY, CDR2 SVGAGI. Trimming at V came to 2 bases and at J to 1 base, leaving 14 bases not matched to a gene. The CDR3 is 19 residues long. The CDR3 is CASSYPLRTGGGAKNIQYF. CDR3 bases: TGTGCCAGCAGTTACCCCCTGAGGACAGGCGGCGGGGCCAAAAACATTCAGTACTTC.

This clonotype was seen a handful of times. The gene calls are TRBV10-3 and TRBJ2-1, with 8 bases identical to TRBD2. Germline values: CDR1 ENHRY, CDR2 SYGVKD. After removal of 8 bases from V and 1 base from J, the junction contained 1 base not matched to a gene. The CDR3 contains 13 residues. CDR3 in DNA: TGTGCCATCGCGGGGGGATCCTACAATGAGCAGTTCTTC. It specifies CAIAGGSYNEQFF.

The rearrangement joins TRBV6-1 to TRBJ2-5, with 8 bases aligning to TRBD1. The end of the DNA fits TRBJ2-1 better, so the J call may be wrong. This CDR3 is 15 amino acids long. Germline CDR1 reads MNHNS; CDR2 reads SASEGT. The CDR3 bases are TGTGCCAGCAGTGACCCGGGACAGGTGCGAGAGACCCAGTTCTTC. Its protein is CASSDPGQVRETQFF.

The V gene is TRBV20-1, the J gene TRBJ2-7, with TRBD1 as a possible D gene (5 bases). Germline V gene sequence: CDR1 DFQATT, CDR2 SNEGSKA (reference sequence). The length of the CDR3 is 15 residues. V dropped 1 base and J dropped 7 bases, with 20 bases sitting between them. This CDR3 is CSARVQANSYNEQYF. In DNA form, the CDR3 reads TGCAGTGCTAGAGTACAGGCCAACTCCTACAATGAGCAGTACTTC.

This chain joins TRBV3-1 and TRBJ1-2; D is uncertain. With 0 bases removed from V and 2 bases from J, the gap between germline ends came to 10 bases. This CDR3 spans 15 amino acids. The germline V gene has CDR1 LGHDT and CDR2 YNNKEL (reference sequence). Written as DNA, the CDR3 is TGTGCCAGCAGCCAAGAGAAAGGGAAAAACTATGGCTACACCTTC. Translation gives CASSQEKGKNYGYTF. Full variable domain (remainder filled in from reference TRBV3-1 and TRBJ1-2): DTAVSQTPKYLVTQMGNDKSIKCEQNLGHDTMYWYKQDSKKFLKIMFSYNNKELIINETVPNRFSPKSPDKAHLNLHINSLELGDSAVYFCASSQEKGKNYGYTFGSGTRLTVV.

The V gene is TRBV10-3, the J gene TRBJ2-3; D unclear. The CDR3 extends over 15 amino acids. Trimming took 3 bases from V and 2 from J, leaving 12 bases between them. Germline V gene lookup returns CDR1 ENHRY and CDR2 SYGVKD. The CDR3 region is CAISDSRPDTDTQYF. For the CDR3, the DNA is TGTGCCATCAGTGACAGCCGGCCTGACACAGATACGCAGTATTTT.

This chain uses TRBV6-2 or TRBV6-3 with TRBJ1-5; no clear D gene. V dropped 3 bases and J dropped 7 bases, with 13 bases sitting between them. Germline values: CDR1 MNHEY, CDR2 SVGEGT. This CDR3 has 14 amino acids. The CDR3 DNA follows: TGTGCCAGCAGTTATCTCTTCGGCGGACAGCCCCAGCATTTT. Protein product: CASSYLFGGQPQHF.

J is TRBJ2-3 and V is TRBV20-1; 15 bases line up with TRBD2. The V segment lost 5 bases and the J segment 4 bases; nucleotides outside the gene matches: 7. This CDR3 region has 16 residues. Looked up from germline, CDR1 is DFQATT and CDR2 is SNEGSKA (reference sequence). The CDR3 region is CSAGGLAGGRADTQYF. The CDR3 nucleotides are TGCAGTGCTGGCGGACTAGCGGGGGGGCGAGCAGATACGCAGTATTTT.

The table lists this clonotype with a count of one. The CDR3 loop reads CASSRVGGSSYNEQFF. The CDR3 nucleotides read TGTGCCAGCAGCCGCGTGGGGGGGAGCTCCTACAATGAGCAGTTCTTC. This rearrangement joins TRBV14 to TRBJ2-1, with 7 bases fitting TRBD2. The germline V gene encodes CDR1 SGHDN and CDR2 FVKESK. The CDR3 totals 16 residues. V was pared by 4 bases and J by 0 bases, with 6 bases of the junction left unmatched.

The rearrangement joins TRBV5-1 to TRBJ2-5, with TRBD2 as a possible D gene (7 bases). This CDR3 region has 17 residues. Per germline, CDR1 SGHRS and CDR2 YFSETQ. Trimming removed 2 bases at V and 4 bases at J, with 21 bases between. The CDR3 DNA sequence: TGCGCCAGCAGCTTACGGCGGGAGAGACAGGATAGAGAGACCCAGTACTTC. This translates into CASSLRRERQDRETQYF.

In its sample, this clonotype was seen once. The gene calls are TRBV6-1 and TRBJ2-7; 8 bases map to TRBD1. This CDR3 region has 14 residues. J lost 5 bases, V lost 1 base, and 4 bases had no gene match. Looked up from germline, CDR1 is MNHNS and CDR2 is SASEGT. The CDR3 spells CASSEGRGPHEQYF. In nucleotides, the CDR3 is TGTGCCAGCAGTGAAGGCAGGGGGCCCCACGAGCAGTACTTC.

The rearrangement links TRBV20-1 to TRBJ1-6, with TRBD1 identical over 9 bases. Germline V gene lookup returns CDR1 DFQATT and CDR2 SNEGSKA (reference sequence). V dropped 5 bases and J dropped 4; count of bases not matched to a gene: 12. The CDR3 totals 17 residues. DNA of the CDR3: TGCAGTGCTGGCGGACAGGGGCCAAACTTATATAATTCACCCCTCCACTTT. Encoded protein: CSAGGQGPNLYNSPLHF.

J is TRBJ2-3 and V is TRBV6-2 or TRBV6-3; D possibly matches TRBD1 or TRBD2 (5 bases each). CDR3 length equals 16 residues. Trimming left V 2 bases short and J 2 bases short, with 14 bases between. Germline-derived CDR1 and CDR2 are MNHEY and SVGEGT. CDR3 region: CASSYTPGRLTDTQYF. CDR3 sequence (DNA): TGTGCCAGCAGTTACACTCCGGGACGACTCACAGATACGCAGTATTTT.

The chain couples TRBV5-5 to TRBJ1-1; unclear D gene. The length of the CDR3 is 14 residues. Trimming pared 2 bases from V and 1 base from J, leaving 9 bases between. The germline CDR1 and CDR2 sequences are SGHKS and YYEKEE (reference sequence). CDR3 loop: CASSLSHSNTEAFF. The CDR3, as DNA: TGTGCCAGCAGCTTATCACATTCGAACACTGAAGCTTTCTTT.